This T cell receptor (beta chain) emerged from a study of post-analysis software for immune sequencing data. For the study at large: Relapsing-remitting, secondary progressive and progressive-relapsing multiple sclerosis courses were included.

The study's findings and limits: Significantly lower normalized Chao1 diversity was found in patients with multiple sclerosis relative to controls. Batch-mates among the samples co-clustered strongly by F measure.

Unique molecular identifiers had been added to the TCR beta cDNA libraries. Around 500,000 cDNA molecules were obtained from roughly 0.93 to 9.6 million T cells. Each CDR3 protein gets one entry after TCRdb re-called the PCR reads with MiXCR. The sample contains over 300,000 distinct CDR3 sequences, about a third of which appear only once. As to this clonotype: The target antigen is unknown.

Material: blood. This sequence was found in a girl aged 5-17 years with multiple sclerosis.

The CDR3 DNA is TGTGCCAGCAGCCCAGACAGGGACCGCGAGACCCAGTACTTC. Translation gives CASSPDRDRETQYF. The chain combines TRBV6-1 with TRBJ2-7; 7 bases agree with TRBD1. The tail of the sequence fits TRBJ2-5 better, so the J call may be wrong. The CDR3 is 14 residues long. Looked up from germline, CDR1 is MNHNS and CDR2 is SASEGT.